This T cell receptor beta chain was identified during a study of spatial heterogeneity in lung cancer. Study information: Averaged across combinations, each unique TCR and UMI pairing appeared more than ten times in raw reads, which were uncorrected.

Time point denoted: sample taken at primary tumor resection. Without sorting, whole RNA was sequenced from tumor, nontumor lung or frozen PBMC. Samples were donated by 72 untreated early-stage non-small cell lung cancer patients. MiXCR was run by TCRdb on the 5' RACE reads, yielding one entry per CDR3 protein. The sample includes tens of thousands of distinct CDR3 sequences, 13% seen only once; the top ten take roughly 7%. V gave up 4 bases and J gave up 3 bases; unmatched junction bases: 4. The CDR3 contains 15 residues. The chain has TRBV12-3 or TRBV12-4 and TRBJ2-1; TRBD2 agrees at 9 bases. The TCR sequence derives from a male donor with early-stage non-small cell lung cancer. This specimen was PBMCs, taken at surgery. For the CDR3, the DNA is TGTGCCAGCAGTTCTAGCGGGATCGGCTACAATGAGCAGTTCTTC. The encoded protein is CASSSSGIGYNEQFF.